One and the same sample provided the 3 T cell receptor beta chains below, sequenced in a study of cytomegalovirus exposure and HLA in healthy donors. The PCR was carried out with 60 Vbeta primers and 13 Jbeta primers. Method: immunoSEQ multiplex PCR; TCRdb's copy keeps in-frame clones and lacks some. The sample's table shows over 100,000 clones. Sequenced: PBMCs. The receptors originated from a man aged 18 to 29 in good health and CMV-seronegative.

The chain couples TRBV7-3 to TRBJ2-5; 12 nucleotides align to TRBD2. CDR1 and CDR2 from the germline V gene are SGHTA and FQGTGA. This CDR3 has 14 residues. J gave up 5 bases and V 3 bases, and 1 base lay outside the gene matches. CDR3 protein: CASSFGTSGETQYF. DNA for the CDR3: TGTGCCAGCAGCTTCGGGACTAGCGGGGAGACCCAGTACTTC.

The chain has TRBV18 and TRBJ2-3; 8 positions match TRBD1. Looked up from germline, CDR1 is KGHSH and CDR2 is LQKENI. The CDR3 is made up of 15 amino acids. Losses at the gene ends were 3 bases for V and 3 bases for J; bases not matched to a gene: 5. As DNA, the CDR3 is TGTGCCAGCTCACCTACGGGACAGGTTACAGATACGCAGTATTTT. This encodes CASSPTGQVTDTQYF.

The chain employs TRBV5-1 and TRBJ2-7; D perhaps matches TRBD1 (5 bases). The CDR3 sequence is 15 residues long. V was shortened by 1 base and J by 0 bases, with 11 bases between the two germline ends. CDR1 SGHRS and CDR2 YFSETQ come from the germline V gene. CDR3 residues: CASSLTGSSSYEQYF. The CDR3 DNA reads TGCGCCAGCAGCTTGACAGGATCAAGCTCCTACGAGCAGTACTTC. The full variable domain, in which reference TRBV5-1 and TRBJ2-7 provide the parts outside the CDR3, is KAGVTQTPRYLIKTRGQQVTLSCSPISGHRSVSWYQQTPGQGLQFLFEYFSETQRNKGNFPGRFSGRQFSNSRSEMNVSTLELGDSALYLCASSLTGSSSYEQYFGPGTRLTVT.